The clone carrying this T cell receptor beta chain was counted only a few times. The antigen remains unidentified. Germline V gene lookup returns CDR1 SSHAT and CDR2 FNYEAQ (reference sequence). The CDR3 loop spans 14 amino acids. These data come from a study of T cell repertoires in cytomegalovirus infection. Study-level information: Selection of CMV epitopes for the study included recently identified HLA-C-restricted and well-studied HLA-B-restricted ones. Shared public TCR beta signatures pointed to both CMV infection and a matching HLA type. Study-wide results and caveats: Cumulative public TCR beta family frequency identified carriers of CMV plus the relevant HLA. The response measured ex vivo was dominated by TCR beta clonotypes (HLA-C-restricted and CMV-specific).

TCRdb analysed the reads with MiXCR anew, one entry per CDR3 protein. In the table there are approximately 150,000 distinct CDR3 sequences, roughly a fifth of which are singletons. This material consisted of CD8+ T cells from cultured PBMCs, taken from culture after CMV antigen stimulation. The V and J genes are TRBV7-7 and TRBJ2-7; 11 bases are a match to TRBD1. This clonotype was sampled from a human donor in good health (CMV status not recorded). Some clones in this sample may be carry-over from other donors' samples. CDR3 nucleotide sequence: TGTGCTAGCGCCGTGGGGACAGGGGGCTACGAGCAGTACTTC. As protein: CASAVGTGGYEQYF. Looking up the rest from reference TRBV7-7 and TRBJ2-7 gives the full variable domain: GAGVSQSPRYKVTKRGQDVTLRCDPISSHATLYWYQQALGQGPEFLTYFNYEAQPDKSGLPSDRFSAERPEGSISTLTIQRTEQRDSAMYRCASAVGTGGYEQYFGPGTRLTVT.